These T cell receptor beta chains were read from a single sample in a study of shared clonotypes between healthy human individuals. Using immunoSEQ multiplex PCR, the repertoire was profiled, and TCRdb retains in-frame clones only, with some absent. This sample yields over 700,000 clones, of which around 70% are seen a single time; about 1.8% belongs to the top ten. Sequences were obtained from memory CD4+ T cells sorted from blood. These receptors were taken from a young woman in good health. CDR3s include the opening cysteine and the closing phenylalanine or tryptophan. Each record gives: CDR3 protein, J gene, V gene.

CDR3 protein: CASKRGQNTEAFF
J gene: TRBJ1-1
V gene: TRBV19

CDR3 protein: CASSRTGTVLNYGYTF
J gene: TRBJ1-2
V gene: TRBV28

CDR3 protein: CASSQNLLLAGEETQYF
J gene: TRBJ2-5
V gene: TRBV4-1

CDR3 protein: CASSPGQGYTEAFF
J gene: TRBJ1-1
V gene: TRBV6-6

CDR3 protein: CASSPARVGDTGELFF
J gene: TRBJ2-2
V gene: TRBV5-1

CDR3 protein: CASSVGRRTAGETQYF
J gene: TRBJ2-5
V gene: TRBV9

CDR3 protein: CASSVGETQYF
J gene: TRBJ2-5
V gene: TRBV6-1

CDR3 protein: CASSFPRLAGEKNEFF
J gene: TRBJ2-1
V gene: TRBV28

CDR3 protein: CASSSAPAHTEAFF
J gene: TRBJ1-1
V gene: TRBV28

CDR3 protein: CASSKGGWAGTLGETQYF
J gene: TRBJ2-5
V gene: TRBV21-1

CDR3 protein: CASSVVSAGGRGETQYF
J gene: TRBJ2-5
V gene: TRBV9

CDR3 protein: CASSVADFRNTGELFF
J gene: TRBJ2-2
V gene: TRBV9

CDR3 protein: CASSLNYLSTDTQYF
J gene: TRBJ2-3
V gene: TRBV7-2

CDR3 protein: CASSSKDRVNTEAFF
J gene: TRBJ1-1
V gene: TRBV5-4

CDR3 protein: CAWSGQFQETQYF
J gene: TRBJ2-5
V gene: TRBV30

CDR3 protein: CASSGIAGGHTGELFF
J gene: TRBJ2-2
V gene: TRBV7-9